This paragraph reports one TCR beta chain. Its antigen is still unknown. No much larger clone exists at a distance of one base, and base qualities are not known. Clipping removes 5 bases from V and 2 bases from J, with 18 as the unmatched junction base count. The germline V gene encodes CDR1 KGHSH and CDR2 LQKENI. CDR3 length: 19 amino acids, cysteine to phenylalanine. Only the CDR3 portion is preserved as DNA: 57 bases, with reading frame beginning at the first base. This specimen comes from a study of cytomegalovirus exposure and HLA in healthy donors (dated by TCRdb to 2016 to 2017). Concerning the study at large: According to an earlier analysis of 550 to 750 of the donors, about 179 million T cells yielded 117 million unique TCR beta sequences and 276 Gb of sequence data. Class I and class II HLA loci were covered by the typing at four-digit resolution. Of the roughly 410 genotyped donors, roughly 80% were placed in the genetic ancestry cluster associated with self-reported Caucasian donors. The study used immunosequencing to profile the T cell repertoires of approximately 650 subjects and linked those repertoires to cytomegalovirus serostatus. Among some 400 genotyped donors of the cohort, an average of roughly 230,000 unique TCR beta nucleotide sequences was sequenced per donor, of which approximately 19% were non-productive. The number of donors typed differed by locus, with 629-630 for A, B, C, DRB1 and DQB1, 522 for DQA1, 600 to 610 for DPA1, and some 440 for DPB1. Because of strong linkage in the cohort, roughly five DR-DQ haplotypes were treated as single units for association and clustering. Every repertoire in the discovery cohort had been generated on one and the same sequencing platform. Donor age, sex, ethnicity and CMV serostatus were compiled alongside the repertoire data. An early release that covered about 640 HLA-typed donors contained approximately 300 gigabases of sequencing data and 65 million to 100 million unique TCR sequences. High-throughput TCR immunosequencing, statistical association of individual TCRs with disease status, and machine learning were combined to predict cytomegalovirus infection status. The later analysis used no new phenotypic data to find candidate immune exposures, relying instead on TCR beta sequences and their occurrence across donors. A later genetic analysis used genome-wide SNP genotypes for about 60% of the roughly 670 donors, treating that subset as a discovery cohort. An earlier analysis of more than 450 of the donors used high-throughput TCR beta sequencing to judge whether each TCR beta V gene segment behaved as functional or pseudogenic. A later analysis re-examined previously published TCR beta repertoires from roughly 650 donors and added high-resolution HLA genotyping to investigate patterns of TCR occurrence. The study aimed to test whether signatures of past pathogen exposure could be identified by cataloging public T cell receptors. Along with the approximately 700-subject first cohort, a separate validation cohort of over a hundred different subjects was used.

The cohort comprised 670 or so healthy bone marrow donors. All cohort members were sampled while nominally healthy, although unrecorded immune exposures were likely present. The donor was CMV seronegative and was included in the group of around 320 seronegative cohort members. Each donor provided a peripheral blood sample, and peripheral blood mononuclear cells were used for TCR beta sequencing. The Qiagen DNeasy Blood Extraction Kit was used to extract genomic DNA from the blood cell samples. Library generation was performed with the immunoSEQ multiplex PCR assay. For the multiplex PCR, a mixture combining 60 forward primers for TCR Vbeta segments and 13 reverse primers for TCR Jbeta segments was used. The CDR3 region of rearranged TCR beta genes was amplified from genomic DNA by a multiplex PCR assay. On the Illumina HiSeq System, the amplified TCR beta libraries were sequenced as 87-base-pair reads. In the source study's methods: Across the 700 or so repertoires, a later analysis counted approximately 83 million unique TCR beta chains, 9 million to 14 million of which were shared by at least two donors. A nearest-neighbor algorithm error-corrected the raw reads and collapsed the reads into unique sequences, merging closely related sequences to remove PCR and sequencing errors. Alignment of CDR3 sequences to IMGT reference sequences was used to assign V, D and J gene segments. For a sequence to be retained, at least a six-nucleotide match to both a V gene segment and a J gene segment was required. Rearrangements were classified as productive when the CDR3 lacked stop codons and remained in frame with V and J, and all other rearrangements were classified as non-productive. Following IMGT convention, CDR3 was defined as the stretch from the second conserved V-encoded cysteine to the conserved J-encoded phenylalanine. The earlier analysis of 587 of the donors excluded any sequence lacking an unambiguous match to a single V gene segment. In an earlier analysis of a few hundred of the donors, V segments were called functional above 56.7% productive rearrangements and were called segregating when the between-donor standard deviation exceeded 5%. A statistical classification framework was developed to diagnose cytomegalovirus status using the catalog of TCR beta chain sequences. In a later analysis, TCR nucleotide sequences were compared against IMGT/GENE-DB human TR gene sequences so that V and J genes could be assigned. The TCRdist pipeline was used in a later analysis to assign CDR3 sequences and most-parsimonious VDJ recombination scenarios. In a later analysis, every TCR beta chain was defined by the combination of its CDR3 amino acid sequence and its V-gene family, and reads without a unique V-gene family were dropped. In a later analysis, a few hundred highly shared, low-generation-probability nucleotide sequences were removed to address suspected cross-contamination and a sequencing artifact. In a later analysis, a clonal expansion index was calculated for each public chain from normalized within-repertoire ranks of inferred template counts. In a later analysis, generation probabilities were computed using a VDJ recombination model fitted to out-of-frame rearrangements, and the results were checked against IGoR. A later analysis scored TCR-TCR, TCR-HLA and TCR-CMV co-occurrence with hypergeometric tests, applying a repertoire-size bias correction to TCR pairs. To estimate false discovery rates, a later analysis permuted the HLA or CMV assignments 20 times. In a later analysis, co-occurring TCRs were grouped with DBSCAN, and TCRdist sequence similarity was added when clustering was performed within HLA-allele-positive subsets. Repertoires with fewer than 30,000 or more than 120,000 public chains were left out of co-occurrence clustering, as were a handful of repertoires with anomalous nucleotide sharing. TCRdb mirrors the immuneACCESS table, restricted to in-frame sequences. Some clones are absent from its copies; in checked studies, under half trace to an unresolved V gene, and the reason for the others is unknown. The DNA was the basis for D and trimming; V, J and clone size are from that table. The sample data list about 140,000 clones, and roughly three quarters of these were observed just once. The ten largest clonotypes hold 4.5% to 6% of the sample.

Broad study findings and their caveats: The study listed 150 to 200 TCR beta chains as associated with cytomegalovirus. The authors suggested that the approach could potentially be extended to other disease states and immunological phenotypes. An earlier analysis of around 540 of the donors showed that most TCR beta V segments appeared in productive rearrangements either about 87% or about 30% of the time, which broadly matched IMGT annotations. In a later analysis, the rate of TCR association differed among HLA loci, with DRB1 alleles having the most associated TCRs and HLA-C alleles having the fewest. An association between a missense DCLRE1C variant and V-gene and J-gene trimming of TCR beta chains was found in a later genetic analysis and replicated in an independent cohort. Across donors, most TCR sequences were observed very rarely, whereas some public TCRs were present in many individuals. When HLA alleles, especially DR and DQ, strongly co-occurred, attributing TCR associations to individual alleles was difficult. A further reported finding was that TCR beta sequences accurately predicted the HLA-A and HLA-B alleles for most subjects in the first cohort. Because HLA typing was unavailable for some donors at each locus, only the typed subset was used in association tests. In vitro tests confirmed that a few of the cytomegalovirus-associated TCR beta chains recognize cytomegalovirus antigens. In a later analysis, most CMV-associated TCR beta chains were found to appear HLA-restricted, with HLA associations seemingly driven largely by CMV exposure. The presence/absence analyses assumed that sequencing depth was roughly uniform across donors, and that assumption may not be true. The cohort was sequenced for TCR beta chains only, and without alpha or paired-chain data the features that could be detected were limited. Correlated functional status among segregating V segments might reflect linkage disequilibrium, but an unknown experimental factor could not be ruled out. The earlier analysis of about 600 of the donors excluded fewer than 20 rarely observed V segments, including chromosome 9 orphons, because counts were too low. The classifier was reported to diagnose cytomegalovirus status with high specificity and sensitivity in both the original cohort and the validation cohort. In a later analysis, HLA-associated TCR beta chains were found to be more clonally expanded and to have lower generation probabilities than equally common non-associated chains. CMV serostatus was the only immune exposure information available for the cohort. A cluster of highly shared sequence variants was judged likely to represent a technical artifact of the sequencing pipeline. At a false discovery rate of 0.05, a later analysis linked some 17,000 TCR beta sequences to specific HLA alleles. Some IMGT-functional V segments, including TRBV6-2 and TRBV6-3, could not be distinguished by the 87-base-pair reads and were therefore excluded. In a later analysis, several top co-occurrence clusters were reported to appear linked to parvovirus B19, influenza, CMV and Epstein-Barr virus. In a later genetic analysis, fewer N-insertions in productive TCRs were reported among donors in an Asian-associated ancestry cluster than the approximately 670-donor mean.

Sequenced material: PBMCs. This sequence originates from a woman aged 45 to 65 in good health and CMV-seronegative. The rearranged segments are TRBV18 and TRBJ2-3, with TRBD1 identical over 8 junction bases. The bases read TGTGCCAGCTCAACGAGACCGCCAGGACAGGGACTTAACACAGATACGCAGTATTTT. It translates to CASSTRPPGQGLNTDTQYF.